The sequence of this TCR beta chain was determined in a study of graft-versus-host responses after intestinal transplantation. V lost 7 bases to trimming and J lost 2 bases, with 14 bases between them. Germline CDR1 MNHNS, CDR2 SASEGT. The CDR3 length is 14 residues. Some clones are missing from TCRdb's copy, which holds only in-frame ones; the method was immunoSEQ multiplex PCR. The data contain about 86,000 clones, about 88% of them seen just once; the ten biggest clones take up more than 0.25%. About this clone itself: Its specificity is not known.

Sequences were derived from unstimulated CD4+ T cells sorted from spleen or lymph node cells, sampled before transplant. This sequence originates from a human donor who was the organ donor for an intestinal transplant. The V gene is TRBV6-1, the J gene TRBJ2-5, with D perhaps matching TRBD1 (5 bases). The CDR3 loop reads CASKAQGPQETQYF. DNA for the CDR3: TGTGCCAGCAAGGCCCAGGGCCCGCAAGAGACCCAGTACTTC.